The entry that follows covers one TCR beta chain sequence. Its cognate antigen is unknown. The CDR3 runs 13 residues. V was trimmed by 5 bases and J by 6 bases, leaving 11 bases between them. This sample is part of a study of cytomegalovirus exposure and HLA in healthy donors. The study ran its PCR with 60 Vbeta and 13 Jbeta primers. TCRdb keeps only in-frame clones here, not all; method: immunoSEQ multiplex PCR. The repertoire includes some 200,000 clones, about 80% of them detected once, and 0.55% to 0.7% sits in the top ten. Study findings and constraints: Immune exposure was documented only through CMV serostatus.

This receptor was taken from a woman aged 40 to 49 in good health and CMV-seronegative. This chain uses TRBV23-1 with TRBJ2-1; the D gene is possibly TRBD2 (5 bases). TRBV23-1 is designated an ORF whose function remains uncertain. The sequenced sample consisted of PBMCs. The CDR3 region is CASSTRNVNEQFF. DNA for the CDR3: TGCGCCAGCAGTACTAGGAATGTCAATGAGCAGTTCTTC.